A single sample is the source of the 30 T cell receptor beta chains below, sequenced in a study of OX40 agonist ivuxolimab in advanced cancers. Sequenced by immunoSEQ multiplex PCR; TCRdb stores in-frame clones only, minus some. This table holds 60,000 or so clones, roughly 86% found once. The sample here was CD4+ or CD8+ T cells sorted from blood, taken in a trial of the OX40 agonist ivuxolimab. These receptors were obtained from an adult with an advanced solid tumor such as melanoma, head and neck, liver or kidney cancer.

The CDR3 bases are TGTGCCAGCGGGGCTCGGCGCACAGATACGCAGTATTTT. Its translation: CASGARRTDTQYF. The chain has TRBV28 and TRBJ2-3, with D possibly TRBD1 on 5 matching bases. The CDR3 loop spans 13 amino acids. Germline CDR1 is MDHEN and CDR2 is SYDVKM. V lost 8 bases and J lost 1, with 10 bases in between.

This clone came up once. The chain links TRBV6-5 to TRBJ1-1; D remains unclear. Germline CDR1 is MNHEY and CDR2 is SVGAGI. Trimming cost V 6 bases and J 8 bases, with 19 bases left between them. This CDR3 spans 14 amino acids. CDR3 residues: CASSRTVFSQEAFF. CDR3 sequence (DNA): TGTGCCAGCAGCCGGACCGTATTTTCTCAGGAAGCTTTCTTT.

This sequence joins TRBV18 and TRBJ1-5; D gene uncertain. The CDR3 totals 14 residues. The V and J ends lost 3 bases and 7 bases respectively, with 13 bases between them. Germline CDR1 KGHSH, CDR2 LQKENI. CDR3 bases: TGTGCCAGCTCACCGTCTGGGGTTGGGCAGCCCCAGCATTTT. The encoded protein is CASSPSGVGQPQHF.

As to this clone: Different DNA sequences within this sample yield the same CDR3. The chain employs TRBV19 and TRBJ2-7; either TRBD1 or TRBD2 may fit D (5 bases each). V was clipped by 3 bases and J by 0 bases, with 9 bases between them. This CDR3 is built from 14 residues. Germline loops: CDR1 LNHDA, CDR2 SQIVND (reference sequence). The CDR3 DNA follows: TGTGCCAGTAGTATTCCAGGGAGCTCCTACGAGCAGTACTTC. Its protein is CASSIPGSSYEQYF. The variable domain in full, with the rest retrieved from reference TRBV19 and TRBJ2-7, is DGGITQSPKYLFRKEGQNVTLSCEQNLNHDAMYWYRQDPGQGLRLIYYSQIVNDFQKGDIAEGYSVSREKKESFPLTVTSAQKNPTAFYLCASSIPGSSYEQYFGPGTRLTVT.

V gene TRBV11-2 combines with J gene TRBJ2-6, with D hard to call. The V end lost 5 bases, the J end lost 5 bases, and 22 bases lay between the germline ends. Germline V CDR1 and CDR2: SGHAT, FQNNGV. The CDR3 totals 18 residues. The CDR3, as DNA: TGTGCCAGCAGCACATACCTAAAGCAACAAAGTCGGGCCAACGTCCTGACTTTC. The encoded protein is CASSTYLKQQSRANVLTF.

The rearrangement links TRBV19 to TRBJ1-1, with a tentative D call TRBD1 (5 bases). Trimming left V 3 bases short and J 4 bases short, with 18 bases between. The CDR3 is 16 residues long. Germline CDR1 LNHDA, CDR2 SQIVND (reference sequence). For the CDR3, the DNA is TGTGCCAGTAGTATGTTGAGGGGACGTGAGTCCACTGAAGCTTTCTTT. The encoded protein is CASSMLRGRESTEAFF.

The gene calls are TRBV21-1 and TRBJ1-1; the D call of TRBD1 is as the table states it, not checked on the DNA. TRBV21-1 is termed a pseudogene. The CDR3 covers 16 residues. This CDR3 is CASSKVGRGRYTEAFF. The CDR3 nucleotides are TGTGCCAGCAGCAAAGTGGGCAGGGGCAGGTACACTGAAGCTTTCTTT.

The V and J genes are TRBV6-5 and TRBJ1-2, with D unclear. The germline V gene has CDR1 MNHEY and CDR2 SVGAGI. There are 15 residues in the CDR3. Trimming stripped 5 bases from V and 3 bases from J, with 16 bases between. The CDR3: CASSKPRTGYYGYTF. Here the CDR3 DNA reads TGTGCCAGCAGTAAACCCCGGACGGGGTACTATGGCTACACCTTC.

This chain uses TRBV5-6 with TRBJ1-3, with D tentatively TRBD1 (5 bases). This CDR3 has 16 amino acids. Germline V gene sequence: CDR1 SGHDT, CDR2 YYEEEE. Trimming pared 3 bases from V and 2 bases from J, leaving 15 bases between. The CDR3 region is CASSYPGLPAGNTIYF. The CDR3 nucleotides read TGTGCCAGCAGCTACCCGGGACTCCCCGCTGGAAACACCATATATTTT.

The V and J genes are TRBV7-8 and TRBJ2-7, with D possibly being TRBD2 (8 bases). Trimming left V 4 bases short and J 3 bases short, with 16 bases between. In germline, CDR1 is SGHVS, CDR2 FQNEAQ. CDR3 length equals 15 residues. DNA of the CDR3: TGTGCCAGCAGCTCGAGCGGGGGACAGAGCTACGAGCAGTACTTC. Its translation: CASSSSGGQSYEQYF.

The V call is TRBV5-1, the J call TRBJ2-5; maybe TRBD1 (6 bases). This CDR3 is built from 15 residues. Germline V gene sequence: CDR1 SGHRS, CDR2 YFSETQ. Trimming took 0 bases from V and 0 from J, leaving 9 bases between them. CDR3 in amino acids: CASSLAAGDQETQYF. The CDR3 DNA follows: TGCGCCAGCAGCTTGGCCGCAGGGGACCAAGAGACCCAGTACTTC. Supplemented by reference TRBV5-1 and TRBJ2-5, the full variable domain reads KAGVTQTPRYLIKTRGQQVTLSCSPISGHRSVSWYQQTPGQGLQFLFEYFSETQRNKGNFPGRFSGRQFSNSRSEMNVSTLELGDSALYLCASSLAAGDQETQYFGPGTRLLVL.

The chain carries TRBV5-4 and TRBJ1-2, with D unresolved. Germline CDR1 is SGHNT and CDR2 is YYREEE (reference sequence). Trimming shortened V by 0 bases and J by 3 bases, and 9 bases separated the two germline ends. The CDR3 length is 14 residues. The CDR3 protein is CASSLVKEDYGYTF. The CDR3 DNA is TGTGCCAGCAGCTTGGTCAAAGAGGACTATGGCTACACCTTC.

This sequence joins TRBV25-1 and TRBJ1-4; D gene ambiguous. V was trimmed by 3 bases and J by 11 bases, leaving 10 bases between them. The CDR3 is made up of 12 amino acids. Germline V CDR1 and CDR2: MGHDK, SYGVNS. CDR3 coding DNA: TGTGCCAGCAGTGAGAGAGGCCGGAAACTGTTTTTT. It is translated as CASSERGRKLFF.

The J gene is TRBJ2-6, the V gene TRBV21-1; the table's D call TRBD2 went unverified against the DNA. TRBV21-1 is tagged as a pseudogene. This CDR3 has 20 residues. The CDR3 coding sequence is TGTGCCAGCAGCAAAGGCCCGACTAGCGGGAGTTACTCTGGGGCCAACGTCCTGACTTTC. This encodes CASSKGPTSGSYSGANVLTF.

The chain recombines TRBV11-2 with TRBJ2-6, with 8 bases fitting TRBD2. The CDR3 extends over 18 amino acids. Germline lookup yields CDR1 SGHAT and CDR2 FQNNGV. Unmatched junction bases numbered 10, after V lost 5 bases and J lost 1 base. The CDR3 is CASSRRGGVESGANVLTF. The DNA of the CDR3 is TGTGCCAGCAGCCGCCGGGGGGGCGTTGAATCTGGGGCCAACGTCCTGACTTTC. Based on the CDR3 plus reference TRBV11-2 and TRBJ2-6, the full variable domain is EAGVAQSPRYKIIEKRQSVAFWCNPISGHATLYWYQQILGQGPKLLIQFQNNGVVDDSQLPKDRFSAERLKGVDSTLKIQPAKLEDSAVYLCASSRRGGVESGANVLTFGAGSRLTVL.

CDR3: CASSKSGQGAWEKLFF. The CDR3, as DNA: TGTGCCAGCAGCAAATCTGGACAGGGGGCTTGGGAAAAACTGTTTTTT. V usage is TRBV7-6 and J usage is TRBJ1-4; 11 nucleotides agree with TRBD1. This CDR3 contains 16 residues. Trimming took 5 bases from V and 8 from J; bases not matched to a gene: 10. Germline CDR1 is SGHVS and CDR2 is FNYEAQ. The full variable domain, with the rest looked up from reference TRBV7-6 and TRBJ1-4, is GAGVSQSPRYKVTKRGQDVALRCDPISGHVSLYWYRQALGQGPEFLTYFNYEAQQDKSGLPNDRFSAERPEGSISTLTIQRTEQRDSAMYRCASSKSGQGAWEKLFFGSGTQLSVL.

This clone has only one observation. The chain carries TRBV21-1 and TRBJ2-7; the table's D call, TRBD2, was not checked against the DNA. TRBV21-1 is a recognized pseudogene. CDR3 size: 12 residues. The CDR3 coding sequence is TGTGCCAGCAGCAGGGAGGCTACGAGGCAGTACTTC. Translating gives CASSREATRQYF.

CDR3 DNA sequence: TGCGCCAGCGGCCCGGAAGGGACGGAGAACACTGAAGCTTTCTTT. As protein: CASGPEGTENTEAFF. The gene calls are TRBV5-1 and TRBJ1-1; D might be TRBD1 (5 bases). This CDR3 region has 15 residues. Per the germline V gene, CDR1 is SGHRS and CDR2 is YFSETQ. V was shortened by 7 bases and J by 1 base, with 17 bases between the two germline ends.

The chain uses TRBV20-1 and TRBJ1-2; a weak D match, TRBD1 (5 bases). The germline gives CDR1 DFQATT, CDR2 SNEGSKA (reference sequence). Trimming took 6 bases from V and 5 from J, leaving 10 bases between them. The CDR3 has 11 amino acids. The CDR3 loop is CSATDSYGYTF. As DNA, the CDR3 is TGCAGTGCAACCGACAGTTATGGCTACACCTTC.

This clone was observed a few times. V is TRBV10-3 and J is TRBJ2-3, with D tentatively TRBD2 (5 bases). V lost 10 bases and J 2 bases, leaving 16 bases between the germline ends. The CDR3 contains 14 residues. Germline values: CDR1 ENHRY, CDR2 SYGVKD. The CDR3 protein is CATTEGLSTDTQYF. The CDR3 bases are TGTGCCACCACCGAAGGACTTTCCACAGATACGCAGTATTTT.

This clone was counted only a few times. The chain has TRBV20-1 and TRBJ1-1, with TRBD1 matching over 7 bases. The ends lost 7 bases at V and 6 bases at J; junction bases unmatched: 5. The CDR3 totals 11 residues. CDR1 is DFQATT, CDR2 SNEGSKA, per germline (reference sequence). CDR3 in DNA: TGCAGTGTATCTCAGGGGGCTGAAGCTTTCTTT. Translation gives CSVSQGAEAFF.

The J gene is TRBJ2-1, the V gene TRBV7-8; D could derive from TRBD1 or TRBD2 (6 bases each). CDR1 and CDR2 from the germline V gene are SGHVS and FQNEAQ. Trimming took 1 base from V and 9 from J, leaving 16 bases between them. This CDR3 contains 15 residues. The CDR3 region is CASSLGRGRSFEQFF. CDR3 nucleotides: TGTGCCAGCAGCTTAGGCCGGGGGCGATCATTTGAGCAGTTCTTC.

V gene TRBV7-6 combines with J gene TRBJ2-5; 13 nucleotides agree with TRBD2. Germline V gene lookup returns CDR1 SGHVS and CDR2 FNYEAQ. The CDR3 consists of 18 residues. The trim removed 1 base at V and 4 bases at J, leaving 9 bases unmatched. DNA of the CDR3: TGTGCCAGCAGCTTAGGGGGACTAGCGGGAAACCTCCCAGAGACCCAGTACTTC. It specifies CASSLGGLAGNLPETQYF.

Only a few counts were recorded for this clone. This rearrangement joins TRBV6-5 to TRBJ1-2, with D uncertain. The length of the CDR3 is 15 residues. Germline assignment: CDR1 MNHEY and CDR2 SVGAGI. The V gene lost 0 bases and the J gene lost 2 bases, with 10 bases spanning the gap. The DNA for the CDR3 is TGTGCCAGCAGTTACTCCGGAGGCAGAAACTATGGCTACACCTTC. Encoded protein: CASSYSGGRNYGYTF.

V and J are TRBV19 and TRBJ1-6; 8 bases match TRBD1. Germline trimming cut 5 bases from V and 10 bases from J; bases unmatched to any gene: 7. In germline, CDR1 is LNHDA, CDR2 SQIVND (reference sequence). This CDR3 is 14 amino acids long. CDR3 in DNA: TGTGCCAGTAGTGGACAGGGTCGAGGGTCACCCCTCCACTTT. Translating gives CASSGQGRGSPLHF.

This clone came up once. The J gene is TRBJ2-3, the V gene TRBV18, with TRBD2 as a possible D gene (6 bases). The V gene's germline CDR1 is KGHSH and CDR2 LQKENI. CDR3 length equals 13 residues. Trimming removed 6 bases from V and 0 bases from J, with 7 bases in between. CDR3 DNA: TGTGCCAGCTCGCGGGGTAGCACAGATACGCAGTATTTT. As protein: CASSRGSTDTQYF.

This clone was seen once. V is TRBV27 and J is TRBJ2-6; 12 positions agree with TRBD2. The CDR3 length is 14 residues. V lost 5 bases and J lost 12; bases outside the gene matches: 5. CDR1 and CDR2 from the germline V gene are MNHEY and SMNVEV (reference sequence). The CDR3 protein is CASSRGLAGTVLTF. CDR3 coding DNA: TGTGCCAGCAGTCGAGGACTAGCGGGAACCGTCCTGACTTTC.

The chain couples TRBV5-6 to TRBJ1-1; D is perhaps TRBD1 (5 bases). V shed 0 bases and J shed 4 bases, with 13 bases lying between them. The CDR3 sequence is 15 residues long. The germline V gene has CDR1 SGHDT and CDR2 YYEEEE. CDR3 sequence reads: CASSLVWGEVTEAFF. In nucleotides, the CDR3 is TGTGCCAGCAGCTTGGTGTGGGGCGAGGTCACTGAAGCTTTCTTT.

The chain is built from TRBV28 and TRBJ1-5; no definite D call. In germline, CDR1 is MDHEN, CDR2 SYDVKM. This CDR3 contains 14 residues. V was trimmed by 4 bases and J by 2 bases, leaving 9 bases between them. CDR3 sequence reads: CASSWGFGNQPQHF. For the CDR3, the DNA is TGTGCCAGCAGTTGGGGATTCGGCAATCAGCCCCAGCATTTT. The full variable domain, completed using reference TRBV28 and TRBJ1-5, is DVKVTQSSRYLVKRTGEKVFLECVQDMDHENMFWYRQDPGLGLRLIYFSYDVKMKEKGDIPEGYSVSREKKERFSLILESASTNQTSMYLCASSWGFGNQPQHFGDGTRLSIL.

V gene TRBV5-6 combines with J gene TRBJ2-7; TRBD1 might be the D (6 bases). V lost 4 bases, J lost 10 bases, and 12 bases lay in between. This CDR3 has 11 amino acids. CDR1 and CDR2 (germline): SGHDT, YYEEEE. The CDR3 sequence: CASSRYREQYF. The CDR3 DNA sequence: TGTGCCAGCAGCCGCTACAGGGAACAGTACTTC. Complete variable domain (other parts from reference TRBV5-6 and TRBJ2-7): DAGVTQSPTHLIKTRGQQVTLRCSPKSGHDTVSWYQQALGQGPQFIFQYYEEEERQRGNFPDRFSGHQFPNYSSELNVNALLLGDSALYLCASSRYREQYFGPGTRLTVT.